This T cell receptor beta chain was obtained from a study of identical twins. The V and J ends lost 1 base and 6 bases, in that order; junction bases with no gene match: 2. There are 15 residues in the CDR3. In the case of this clonotype: The antigen is not known.

Template switching introduced a universal primer site, and the cDNA bore unique molecular identifiers. TCRdb reanalysed the 5' RACE reads using MiXCR and keeps one entry per CDR3 protein. The sample shows hundreds of thousands of distinct CDR3 sequences, roughly 8% of them seen only once. Study findings and constraints: Invariant populations such as MAIT and iNKT cells could partly muddle zero-insertion analyses.

The same sample was also used in a study of yellow fever vaccine responses in identical twins.

This chain connects TRBV12-3 or TRBV12-4 to TRBJ1-6; 8 bases match TRBD1. The sequence was obtained from a woman aged 18-35 years in good health. The material sequenced was PBMCs. The CDR3 DNA reads TGTGCCAGCAGTTTAGGGGACAGGCGTAATTCACCCCTCCACTTT. Translated: CASSLGDRRNSPLHF.